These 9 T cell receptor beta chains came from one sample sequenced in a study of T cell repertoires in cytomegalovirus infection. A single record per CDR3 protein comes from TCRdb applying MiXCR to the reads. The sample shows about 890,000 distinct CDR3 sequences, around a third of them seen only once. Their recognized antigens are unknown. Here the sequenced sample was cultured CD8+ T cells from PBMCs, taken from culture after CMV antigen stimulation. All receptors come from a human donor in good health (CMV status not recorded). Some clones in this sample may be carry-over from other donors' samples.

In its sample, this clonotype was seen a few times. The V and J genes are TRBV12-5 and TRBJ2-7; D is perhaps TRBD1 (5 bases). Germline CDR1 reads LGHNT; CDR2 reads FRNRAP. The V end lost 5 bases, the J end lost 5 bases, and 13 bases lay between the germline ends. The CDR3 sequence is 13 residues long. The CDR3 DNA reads TGTGCTAGTGGTCCCCCGACAGTGGACGAGCAGTACTTC. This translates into CASGPPTVDEQYF.

CDR3 nucleotides: TGTGCCAGCAGTCACCCACAGGGGATGGGGCCCCTCCACTTT. Protein: CASSHPQGMGPLHF. The rearrangement uses TRBV6-5 and TRBJ1-6; 7 bases align to TRBD1. V lost 5 bases to trimming and J lost 13 bases; unmatched junction nucleotides: 11. Germline-derived CDR1 and CDR2 are MNHEY and SVGAGI. This CDR3 region has 14 residues.

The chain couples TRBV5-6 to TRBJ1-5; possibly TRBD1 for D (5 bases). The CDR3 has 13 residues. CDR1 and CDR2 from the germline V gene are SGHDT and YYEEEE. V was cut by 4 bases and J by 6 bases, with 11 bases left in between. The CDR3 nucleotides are TGTGCCAGCAGCCAGGGTACCATTCAGCCCCAGCATTTT. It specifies CASSQGTIQPQHF.

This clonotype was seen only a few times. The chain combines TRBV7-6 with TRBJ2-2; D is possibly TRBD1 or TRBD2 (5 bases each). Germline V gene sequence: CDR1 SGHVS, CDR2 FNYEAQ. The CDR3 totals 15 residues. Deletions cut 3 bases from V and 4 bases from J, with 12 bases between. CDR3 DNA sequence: TGTGCCAGCAGCTTGGGACGCCCCAGCACCGGGGAGCTGTTTTTT. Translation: CASSLGRPSTGELFF.

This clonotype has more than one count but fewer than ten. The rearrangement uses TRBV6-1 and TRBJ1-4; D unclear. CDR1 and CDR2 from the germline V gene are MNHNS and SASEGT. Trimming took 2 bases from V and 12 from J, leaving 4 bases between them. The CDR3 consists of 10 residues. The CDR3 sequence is CASSERELFF. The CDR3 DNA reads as TGTGCCAGCAGTGAACGGGAACTGTTTTTT.

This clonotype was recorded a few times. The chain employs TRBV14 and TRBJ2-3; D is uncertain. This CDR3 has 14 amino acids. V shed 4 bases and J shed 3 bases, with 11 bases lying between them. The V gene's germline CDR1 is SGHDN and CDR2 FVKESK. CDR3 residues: CASSRESNTDTQYF. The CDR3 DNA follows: TGTGCCAGCAGCCGGGAATCGAATACAGATACGCAGTATTTT.

CDR3 sequence (DNA): TGTGCCAGCAGCCGTCGACAGGGGGAATACAATGAGCAGTTCTTC. It encodes CASSRRQGEYNEQFF. This rearrangement joins TRBV7-6 to TRBJ2-1, with TRBD1 matching over 9 bases. This CDR3 is built from 15 residues. After removal of 5 bases from V and 4 bases from J, the junction contained 6 bases not matched to a gene. Germline values: CDR1 SGHVS, CDR2 FNYEAQ.

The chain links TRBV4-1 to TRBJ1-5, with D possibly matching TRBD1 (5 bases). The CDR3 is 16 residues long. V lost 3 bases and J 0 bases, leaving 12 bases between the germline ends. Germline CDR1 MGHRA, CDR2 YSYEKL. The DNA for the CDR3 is TGCGCCAGCAGCCAGGGCGTCAGGGATAGCAATCAGCCCCAGCATTTT. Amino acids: CASSQGVRDSNQPQHF.

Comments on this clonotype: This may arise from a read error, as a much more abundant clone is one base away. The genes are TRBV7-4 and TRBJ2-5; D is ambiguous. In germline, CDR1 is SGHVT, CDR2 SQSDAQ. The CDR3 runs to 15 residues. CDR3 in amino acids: CASSFRLATQETLYF. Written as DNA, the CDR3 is TGTGCCAGCAGCTTCCGACTGGCGACCCAAGAGACCCTGTACTTC.